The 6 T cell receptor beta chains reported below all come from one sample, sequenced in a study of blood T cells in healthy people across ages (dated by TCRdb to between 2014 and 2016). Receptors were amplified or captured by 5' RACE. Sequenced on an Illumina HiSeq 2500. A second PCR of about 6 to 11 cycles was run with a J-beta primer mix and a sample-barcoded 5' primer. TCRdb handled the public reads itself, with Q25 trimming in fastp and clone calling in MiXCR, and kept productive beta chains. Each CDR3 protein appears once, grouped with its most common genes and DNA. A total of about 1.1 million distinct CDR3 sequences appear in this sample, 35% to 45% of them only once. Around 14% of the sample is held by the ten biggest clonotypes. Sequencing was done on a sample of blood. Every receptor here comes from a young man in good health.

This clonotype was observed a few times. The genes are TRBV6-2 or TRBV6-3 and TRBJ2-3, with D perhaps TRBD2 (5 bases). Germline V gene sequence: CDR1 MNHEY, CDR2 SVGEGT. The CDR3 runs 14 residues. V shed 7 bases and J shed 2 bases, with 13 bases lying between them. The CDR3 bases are TGTGCCAGCAATGAGGGCGAACCCACAGATACGCAGTATTTT. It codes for CASNEGEPTDTQYF.

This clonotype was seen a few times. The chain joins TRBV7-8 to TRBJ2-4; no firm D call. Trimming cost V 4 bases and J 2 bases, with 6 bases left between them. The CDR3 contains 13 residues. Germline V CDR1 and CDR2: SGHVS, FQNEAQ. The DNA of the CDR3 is TGTGCCAGCAGCTCCCCGTCCAAAAACATTCAGTACTTC. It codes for CASSSPSKNIQYF.

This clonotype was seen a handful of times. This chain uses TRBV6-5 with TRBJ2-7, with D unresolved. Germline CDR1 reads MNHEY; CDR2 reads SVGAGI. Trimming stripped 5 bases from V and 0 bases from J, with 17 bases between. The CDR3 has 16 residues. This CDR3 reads CASSLYSEQSSYEQYF. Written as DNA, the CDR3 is TGTGCCAGCAGTCTCTATTCGGAGCAATCCTCCTACGAGCAGTACTTC.

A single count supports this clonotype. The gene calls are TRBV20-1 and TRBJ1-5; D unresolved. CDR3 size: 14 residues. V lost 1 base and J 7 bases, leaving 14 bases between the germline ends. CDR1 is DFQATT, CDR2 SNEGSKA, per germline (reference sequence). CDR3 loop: CSARAREMSQPQHF. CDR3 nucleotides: TGCAGTGCTAGAGCCCGAGAGATGTCCCAGCCCCAGCATTTT.

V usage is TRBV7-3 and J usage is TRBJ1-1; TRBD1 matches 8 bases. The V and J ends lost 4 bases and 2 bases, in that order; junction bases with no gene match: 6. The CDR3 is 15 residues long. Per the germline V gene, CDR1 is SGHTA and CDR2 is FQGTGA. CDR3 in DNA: TGTGCCAGCAGCTCTCCAGGGGGCTCAAACACTGAAGCTTTCTTT. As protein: CASSSPGGSNTEAFF.

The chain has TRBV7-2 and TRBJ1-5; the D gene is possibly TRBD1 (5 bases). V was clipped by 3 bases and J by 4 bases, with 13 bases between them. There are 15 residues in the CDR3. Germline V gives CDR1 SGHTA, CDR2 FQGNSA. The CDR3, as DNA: TGTGCCAGCAGCTTGATTGGGGGACCAAATCAGCCCCAGCATTTT. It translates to CASSLIGGPNQPQHF. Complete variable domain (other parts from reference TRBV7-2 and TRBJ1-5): GAGVSQSPSNKVTEKGKDVELRCDPISGHTALYWYRQSLGQGLEFLIYFQGNSAPDKSGLPSDRFSAERTGGSVSTLTIQRTQQEDSAVYLCASSLIGGPNQPQHFGDGTRLSIL.